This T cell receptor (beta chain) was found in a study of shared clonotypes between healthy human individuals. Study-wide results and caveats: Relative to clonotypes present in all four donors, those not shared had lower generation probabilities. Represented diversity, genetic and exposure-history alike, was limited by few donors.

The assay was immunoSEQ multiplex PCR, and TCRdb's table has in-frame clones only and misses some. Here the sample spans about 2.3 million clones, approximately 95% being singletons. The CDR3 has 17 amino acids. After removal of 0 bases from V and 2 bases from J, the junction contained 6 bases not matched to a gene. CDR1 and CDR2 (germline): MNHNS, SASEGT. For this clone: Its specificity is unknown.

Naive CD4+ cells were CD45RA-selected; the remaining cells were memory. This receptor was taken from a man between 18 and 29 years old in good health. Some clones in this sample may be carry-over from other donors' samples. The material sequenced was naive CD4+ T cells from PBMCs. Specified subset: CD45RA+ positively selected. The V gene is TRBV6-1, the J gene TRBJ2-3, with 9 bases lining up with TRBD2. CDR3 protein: CASSEAGLASSTDTQYF. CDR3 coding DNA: TGTGCCAGCAGTGAAGCGGGACTAGCTTCTTCCACAGATACGCAGTATTTT.